This TCR beta chain is from a study of beta chain features in type 1 diabetes. Background on the study: No patient-donor differences in age, gender, total cells or subset yield.

Isolated RNA was reverse transcribed in full, so expressed TCRB transcripts were sequenced. An average of about 3.5 million reads was obtained for naive, central memory and regulatory T cell samples. Repertoires were generated with immunoSEQ multiplex PCR, while TCRdb's copy carries only in-frame clones and drops some. There are some 350,000 clones in the sample; roughly 14% occur only once, and about 0.016% lies in the top ten. Points from the study as a whole: People with Type 1 diabetes carried modestly yet significantly shorter TCRB CDR3s in all four CD4+ subsets. In comparison with healthy donors, patients had naive, central memory and Treg TCRB repertoires that appeared more similar.

This clone was counted between two and nine times. Its specificity is not known. This CDR3 region has 14 residues. Trimming left V 4 bases short and J 1 base short, with 10 bases between. Germline CDR1 is MNHEY and CDR2 is SVGAGI. Cell sorting via CD45RO/CCR7/CD25/CD127/CD95/CD27 was performed to obtain CD4+ naive, central memory, regulatory and stem cell-like memory cells. The J gene is TRBJ2-5, the V gene TRBV6-5; no reliable D call. The sample was naive CD4+ T cells from blood. This receptor was obtained from a woman aged 18 to 35 with type 1 diabetes. Written as DNA, the CDR3 is TGTGCCAGCAGTTCTTTCGGAGTCCAAGAGACCCAGTACTTC. Its protein is CASSSFGVQETQYF.